The 15 T cell receptor beta chains listed next were all sequenced from one sample in a study of blood T cell repertoires in COVID-19. The protocol was immunoSEQ multiplex PCR, while the TCRdb copy is restricted to in-frame clones and leaves out a portion. The data show hundreds of thousands of clones, about nine tenths seen once. Sequencing was carried out using peripheral blood. Source of these receptors: a man aged 40-55 years with acute or convalescent COVID-19.

This chain joins TRBV27 and TRBJ1-1; the D is unclear. The ends were cut back, 0 bases at V and 1 base at J, with 6 bases in the middle. CDR3 length equals 14 residues. Germline V CDR1 and CDR2: MNHEY, SMNVEV (reference sequence). CDR3 in amino acids: CASSLSSGNTEAFF. The CDR3 DNA follows: TGTGCCAGCAGTTTATCGTCAGGGAACACTGAAGCTTTCTTT.

The V gene is TRBV6-5, the J gene TRBJ1-4; D may be TRBD1 (6 bases). Trimming removed 4 bases from V and 2 bases from J, with 11 bases in between. There are 15 residues in the CDR3. From germline, CDR1 is MNHEY and CDR2 SVGAGI. The CDR3 region is CASSSRGATNEKLFF. CDR3 sequence (DNA): TGTGCCAGCAGTTCCCGGGGGGCCACTAATGAAAAACTGTTTTTT.

This clone was found once. The V gene is TRBV28, the J gene TRBJ2-1; 8 bases agree with TRBD1. Germline V gene lookup returns CDR1 MDHEN and CDR2 SYDVKM. V shed 6 bases, J shed 3 bases, and the junction held 7 bases outside the gene matches. The CDR3 runs 15 residues. In DNA, the CDR3 is TGTGCCAGCAGCGAAGGACAGGGTATCTACAATGAGCAGTTCTTC. Translation gives CASSEGQGIYNEQFF.

Here the CDR3 reads CASSYGQGDQPQHF. The CDR3 DNA sequence: TGCGCCAGCAGCTACGGACAGGGGGATCAGCCCCAGCATTTT. This sequence joins TRBV5-1 and TRBJ1-5; 10 bases fit TRBD1. With V trimmed by 3 bases and J by 5 bases, 2 bases remained unmatched. Germline CDR1 reads SGHRS; CDR2 reads YFSETQ. The CDR3 extends over 14 amino acids.

The rearrangement links TRBV28 to TRBJ1-6; TRBD1 matches at 7 bases. This CDR3 is 15 amino acids long. Unmatched junction bases numbered 9, after V lost 7 bases and J lost 6 bases. Germline CDR1 reads MDHEN; CDR2 reads SYDVKM. The DNA of the CDR3 is TGTGCCAGCACCACGAGAGGGGGCGTTAATTCACCCCTCCACTTT. Amino acids: CASTTRGGVNSPLHF. The full variable domain, rest sourced from reference TRBV28 and TRBJ1-6, is DVKVTQSSRYLVKRTGEKVFLECVQDMDHENMFWYRQDPGLGLRLIYFSYDVKMKEKGDIPEGYSVSREKKERFSLILESASTNQTSMYLCASTTRGGVNSPLHFGNGTRLTVT.

The chain employs TRBV2 and TRBJ1-4; D might be TRBD1 (5 bases). The CDR3 is 14 amino acids. The V end lost 3 bases, the J end lost 7 bases, and 12 bases lay between the germline ends. Germline assignment: CDR1 SNHLY and CDR2 FYNNEI. The CDR3 protein is CASSDRVKTEKLFF. CDR3 DNA sequence: TGTGCCAGCAGTGACAGGGTGAAAACTGAAAAACTGTTTTTT.

J is TRBJ2-7 and V is TRBV7-6; possibly TRBD2 for D (5 bases). The CDR3 is made up of 16 amino acids. V was shortened by 5 bases and J by 0 bases, with 17 bases between the two germline ends. Germline lookup yields CDR1 SGHVS and CDR2 FNYEAQ. CDR3: CASSEKLAPFSYEQYF. The DNA for the CDR3 is TGTGCCAGCAGCGAAAAGCTAGCCCCCTTCTCCTACGAGCAGTACTTC.

In the case of this clone: One end of the junction varies from germline; a read error may be responsible. The chain couples TRBV5-1 to TRBJ1-3; maybe TRBD1 (6 bases). The CDR3 contains 17 residues. Germline CDR1 SGHRS, CDR2 YFSETQ. This chain's CDR3 is CASRLGAGQDSGNTIYF. CDR3 bases: TGCGCCAGCAGGTTGGGGGCAGGTCAGGACTCTGGAAACACCATATATTTT.

This chain joins TRBV19 and TRBJ2-7; 8 nucleotides align to TRBD2. This CDR3 has 14 residues. Per germline, CDR1 LNHDA and CDR2 SQIVND (reference sequence). V shed 8 bases and J 4 bases; nucleotides not matched to a gene: 10. CDR3 bases: TGTGCCAGTGCCATTCGGGGGGGATCATACGAGCAGTACTTC. Translated: CASAIRGGSYEQYF.

The CDR3 spells CASSPLGEISTDTQYF. The CDR3 DNA is TGTGCCAGCAGCCCCTTGGGCGAGATATCCACAGATACGCAGTATTTT. This chain joins TRBV7-2 and TRBJ2-3; D remains unclear. CDR3 length equals 16 residues. Trimming shortened V by 5 bases and J by 2 bases, and 17 bases separated the two germline ends. Germline V CDR1 and CDR2: SGHTA, FQGNSA.

This sequence joins TRBV18 and TRBJ1-2; D is perhaps TRBD1 (5 bases). Germline V gene data show CDR1 as KGHSH and CDR2 as LQKENI. The CDR3 length is 11 residues. Trimming removed 8 bases at V and 3 bases at J, with 7 bases between. The CDR3 region is CASRGDYGYTF. CDR3 DNA sequence: TGTGCCAGCCGGGGGGACTATGGCTACACCTTC.

This chain joins TRBV20-1 and TRBJ2-3; D gene uncertain. Germline V CDR1 and CDR2: DFQATT, SNEGSKA (reference sequence). The CDR3 is 10 amino acids. V lost 3 bases, J lost 7 bases, and 5 bases lay in between. DNA of the CDR3: TGCAGTGCTAGTCTCCATACGCAGTATTTT. It specifies CSASLHTQYF.

The chain carries TRBV12-3 or TRBV12-4 and TRBJ2-7; TRBD1 might be the D (5 bases). V gave up 6 bases and J gave up 2 bases, with 11 bases separating them. CDR3 size: 13 residues. CDR3 coding DNA: TGTGCCAGCAGGACGTCGGACACCTACGAGCAGTACTTC. Protein: CASRTSDTYEQYF.

This rearrangement joins TRBV11-2 to TRBJ1-1, with 7 bases aligning to TRBD1. The J segment lost 5 bases and the V segment lost 5 bases, leaving 2 bases of the junction unmatched. This CDR3 has 12 amino acids. Germline assignment: CDR1 SGHAT and CDR2 FQNNGV. The CDR3 region has the DNA TGTGCCAGCAGCACACAGGGGACTGAAGCTTTCTTT. It specifies CASSTQGTEAFF.

This chain links TRBV11-3 with TRBJ2-1; possibly TRBD1 for D (5 bases). The germline gives CDR1 SGHNT, CDR2 YENEEA. The CDR3 totals 13 residues. Trimming shortened V by 0 bases and J by 6 bases, and 6 bases separated the two germline ends. The CDR3 sequence: CASSLDQGNEQFF. The CDR3 coding sequence is TGTGCCAGCAGCTTAGATCAGGGCAATGAGCAGTTCTTC.